The TCR beta chain under discussion was sequenced for a study of sequential checkpoint blockade in melanoma. The repertoire was sequenced with immunoSEQ multiplex PCR; TCRdb's copy has only in-frame clones and lacks some. The sample has more than 30,000 clones, roughly 32% seen once. Trimming cost V 3 bases and J 1 base, with 9 bases left between them. The CDR3 consists of 13 residues. In germline, CDR1 is SQVTM, CDR2 ANQGSEA. Treatment here: randomized to nivolumab then ipilimumab (arm A) or the reverse (arm B). There are a few counts of this clone. The TCR sequence derives from a human donor with melanoma. The chain is built from TRBV29-1 and TRBJ1-1; D is ambiguous. Here the sequenced sample was tumor tissue (inferred from file names), taken from a patient given nivolumab and ipilimumab in sequence. The CDR3 sequence is CSVEVPENTEAFF. Written as DNA, the CDR3 is TGCAGCGTTGAGGTTCCGGAGAACACTGAAGCTTTCTTT.